Here is one TCR beta chain with its context. Its antigen is still unknown. This CDR3 contains 15 residues. Trimming took 1 base from V and 0 from J, leaving 9 bases between them. Germline V gives CDR1 SGHTA, CDR2 FQGNSA. These data come from a study of T cells after yellow fever vaccination. Study-wide background: Researchers used SMART-Seq v4 Ultra Low Input to prepare fractions that had low cell numbers.

Study-wide results and caveats: Weaker, the secondary response had a peak occurring faster, on day 5 versus 15. Subsequent to the booster, the majority of primary-vaccination clones reappeared (roughly 97% CD4, 88% CD8).

A 5'RACE template-switching step, the method used to make TCR cDNA, added a universal primer site and UMIs. TCRdb reprocessed the 5' RACE reads with MiXCR, giving one entry per CDR3 protein. This sample yields a few hundred thousand distinct CDR3 sequences, of which around a tenth are seen a single time; less than 20% belongs to the top ten. V gene TRBV7-2 combines with J gene TRBJ1-1; no reliable D call. The TCR sequence derives from a man between 18 and 29 years old who received the YFV17D yellow fever vaccine. The sample consisted of PBMCs, taken on the day of the first yellow fever vaccination. In nucleotides, the CDR3 is TGTGCCAGCAGCTTAGTACCAACCATGAACACTGAAGCTTTCTTT. Amino acids: CASSLVPTMNTEAFF.